This TCR beta chain was documented in a study of T cells in Graves' hyperthyroidism and ophthalmopathy. Patients were aged 18 to 65, had disease duration under 2 months, and had newly diagnosed hyperthyroidism. Together with thyroid ultrasound, orbital computed tomography, serum thyroxine and TRAb, clinical symptoms were used for diagnoses. Ten or more counts support this clonotype. TCR beta CDR3 regions were amplified from RNA transcripts. A first-round RT-PCR of the TCR CDR3 used the HTBI primer set. TCRdb analysed the multiplex PCR reads with MiXCR anew, one entry per CDR3 protein. The sample includes a few hundred thousand distinct CDR3 sequences, about an eighth of them seen just once. After removal of 5 bases from V and 4 bases from J, the junction contained 5 bases not matched to a gene. The CDR3 consists of 15 residues.

The chain recombines TRBV12-3 or TRBV12-4 with TRBJ1-1, with 12 bases matching TRBD1. Sequencing used blood. This TCR was recovered from a woman under 30 with Graves' hyperthyroidism. CDR3 in amino acids: CASSLGTGGPTEAFF. DNA for the CDR3: TGTGCCAGCAGTCTCGGGACAGGGGGCCCCACTGAAGCTTTCTTT.